Detailed here is one T cell receptor beta chain. The junction shows a germline mismatch at one end, possibly a read error. The CDR3 regions of TCR beta were amplified from RNA transcripts. First-round RT-PCR targeting the TCR CDR3 was performed with the HTBI primer set. TCRdb independently ran MiXCR on the multiplex PCR reads; one entry per CDR3 protein. The sample carries 490,000 or so distinct CDR3 sequences, less than 20% recorded once. This specimen comes from a study of T cells in Graves' hyperthyroidism and ophthalmopathy. This receptor was obtained from a man in his forties with Graves' ophthalmopathy. Sequenced input: blood.

CDR3 in amino acids: CASSPLGAGMSSGTNVLTF. Here the CDR3 DNA reads TGTGCCAGCAGCCCACTCGGAGCAGGGATGTCCTCTGGGACCAACGTCCTGACTTTC. This chain uses TRBV14 with TRBJ2-6; possibly TRBD1 for D (5 bases). The V gene's germline CDR1 is SGHDN and CDR2 FVKESK. The CDR3 totals 19 residues.